One and the same sample provided the 18 T cell receptor beta chains below, sequenced in a study of beta chain features in type 1 diabetes. Every isolated RNA sample was fully reverse transcribed, so sequencing captured expressed TCRB transcripts. Clones were sequenced by immunoSEQ multiplex PCR, and TCRdb holds only the in-frame ones, with some missing. This sample has hundreds of thousands of clones, with around 16% found just once. Sample: naive CD4+ T cells from blood. All receptors derive from a man younger than 35 in good health.

V and J are TRBV5-1 and TRBJ2-2; D uncertain. Germline V gene sequence: CDR1 SGHRS, CDR2 YFSETQ. Between the trimmed V and J ends, which lost 7 bases and 0 bases, there was a span of 13 bases. The CDR3 has 15 amino acids. CDR3 nucleotides: TGCGCCAGCCGGTCCCCGGGTACGAACACCGGGGAGCTGTTTTTT. This sequence encodes CASRSPGTNTGELFF. Looking up the rest from reference TRBV5-1 and TRBJ2-2 gives the full variable domain: KAGVTQTPRYLIKTRGQQVTLSCSPISGHRSVSWYQQTPGQGLQFLFEYFSETQRNKGNFPGRFSGRQFSNSRSEMNVSTLELGDSALYLCASRSPGTNTGELFFGEGSRLTVL.

The rearrangement uses TRBV7-7 and TRBJ2-1, with 7 bases matching TRBD1. Germline assignment: CDR1 SSHAT and CDR2 FNYEAQ (reference sequence). CDR3 size: 15 residues. Trimming removed 5 bases from V and 2 bases from J; junction bases left unmatched: 6. CDR3 protein: CASSTGQATYNEQFF. CDR3 sequence (DNA): TGTGCCAGCAGCACTGGACAGGCCACCTACAATGAGCAGTTCTTC.

The chain uses TRBV30 and TRBJ2-7; D is undetermined. Trimming removed 2 bases from V and 13 bases from J, with 18 bases in between. This CDR3 spans 12 amino acids. Germline loops: CDR1 GTSNPN, CDR2 SVGIG (reference sequence). The CDR3 DNA reads as TGTGCCTGGAGTCGGAATCACATCGAAGAATACTTC. Translation: CAWSRNHIEEYF.

A note on this clone: Other DNA sequences of this sample code for an identical CDR3. J is TRBJ1-5 and V is TRBV20-1; no firm D call. The ends were cut back, 5 bases at V and 0 bases at J, with 2 bases in the middle. The CDR3 runs 11 residues. The germline gives CDR1 DFQATT, CDR2 SNEGSKA (reference sequence). This chain's CDR3 is CSASSNQPQHF. CDR3 nucleotides: TGCAGTGCTTCTAGCAATCAGCCCCAGCATTTT.

This clone was observed a few times. Distinct nucleotide sequences in the sample also encode this CDR3. This sequence joins TRBV7-2 and TRBJ1-3; D gene unclear. CDR3 size: 14 residues. Trimming took 5 bases from V and 0 from J, leaving 8 bases between them. Per the germline V gene, CDR1 is SGHTA and CDR2 is FQGNSA. The CDR3 region is CASSPGASGNTIYF. The DNA of the CDR3 is TGTGCCAGCAGCCCCGGCGCCTCTGGAAACACCATATATTTT.

V gene TRBV7-9 combines with J gene TRBJ1-3; the match to TRBD1 covers 9 bases. V dropped 6 bases and J dropped 5; count of bases not matched to a gene: 2. Per germline, CDR1 SEHNR and CDR2 FQNEAQ (reference sequence). The CDR3 extends over 13 amino acids. The CDR3 protein is CASRQGARNTIYF. CDR3 coding DNA: TGTGCCAGCAGACAGGGGGCTAGAAACACCATATATTTT.

A few counts support this clone. The rearrangement uses TRBV4-2 and TRBJ1-2; D might be TRBD1 (5 bases). This CDR3 spans 15 amino acids. Germline V gives CDR1 LGHNA, CDR2 YNFKEQ. Trimming stripped 0 bases from V and 5 bases from J, with 13 bases between. CDR3 protein: CASSQDEGLVYGYTF. CDR3 nucleotides: TGTGCCAGCAGCCAAGATGAGGGACTCGTTTATGGCTACACCTTC.

This chain uses TRBV28 with TRBJ2-7, with 7 bases aligning to TRBD1. The CDR3 has 15 amino acids. Trimming cost V 4 bases and J 0 bases; bases outside gene matches: 6. Germline V gene lookup returns CDR1 MDHEN and CDR2 SYDVKM. CDR3 sequence (DNA): TGTGCCAGCAGTTCTGGGACAGCTAGCTCCTACGAGCAGTACTTC. Translating it yields CASSSGTASSYEQYF.

This clone was recorded a few times. The chain carries TRBV5-1 and TRBJ2-3, with D possibly TRBD2 on 5 matching bases. The CDR3 has 15 amino acids. Germline CDR1 SGHRS, CDR2 YFSETQ. The V gene lost 4 bases and the J gene lost 4 bases, with 16 bases spanning the gap. CDR3 bases: TGCGCCAGCAGCCCGGGCTCGGGGTTTTCAGATACGCAGTATTTT. Translating gives CASSPGSGFSDTQYF.

The chain carries TRBV5-1 and TRBJ2-1; 7 bases match TRBD2. Germline V gene data show CDR1 as SGHRS and CDR2 as YFSETQ. Trimming cost V 4 bases and J 1 base; bases outside gene matches: 5. This CDR3 contains 15 residues. In nucleotides, the CDR3 is TGCGCCAGCAGCGCCAGCGGGACTTCCTACAATGAGCAGTTCTTC. As protein: CASSASGTSYNEQFF. Looking up the rest from reference TRBV5-1 and TRBJ2-1 gives the full variable domain: KAGVTQTPRYLIKTRGQQVTLSCSPISGHRSVSWYQQTPGQGLQFLFEYFSETQRNKGNFPGRFSGRQFSNSRSEMNVSTLELGDSALYLCASSASGTSYNEQFFGPGTRLTVL.

The chain links TRBV4-1 to TRBJ2-1; tentative D call: TRBD1 (6 bases). The V gene's germline CDR1 is MGHRA and CDR2 YSYEKL. The germline V and J ends were trimmed by 4 bases and 9 bases, with 10 bases remaining between them. The CDR3 runs 12 residues. The CDR3 DNA reads TGCGCCAGCAGCCCACAGGGTAGTGAGCAGTTCTTC. Protein product: CASSPQGSEQFF.

This clone was seen only a few times. The chain carries TRBV28 and TRBJ2-1; perhaps TRBD1 as D (6 bases). The CDR3 totals 15 residues. The ends were cut back, 2 bases at V and 10 bases at J, with 18 bases in the middle. Germline V CDR1 and CDR2: MDHEN, SYDVKM. The CDR3, as DNA: TGTGCCAGCAGTTTAGGCCGGCAGGGGAGAAGGGAGCAGTTCTTC. Translation: CASSLGRQGRREQFF. Supplemented by reference TRBV28 and TRBJ2-1, the full variable domain reads DVKVTQSSRYLVKRTGEKVFLECVQDMDHENMFWYRQDPGLGLRLIYFSYDVKMKEKGDIPEGYSVSREKKERFSLILESASTNQTSMYLCASSLGRQGRREQFFGPGTRLTVL.

V and J are TRBV28 and TRBJ2-3; TRBD1 aligns across 8 bases. Germline loops: CDR1 MDHEN, CDR2 SYDVKM. The length of the CDR3 is 13 residues. V was pared by 6 bases and J by 5 bases, with 4 bases of the junction left unmatched. CDR3 nucleotide sequence: TGTGCCAGCAGGGCAGGGGGCAAAGATACGCAGTATTTT. Translated, it gives CASRAGGKDTQYF.

This rearrangement joins TRBV6-1 to TRBJ2-1; 8 nucleotides line up with TRBD2. The V and J ends lost 1 base and 9 bases, in that order; junction bases with no gene match: 8. CDR1 and CDR2 (germline): MNHNS, SASEGT. The CDR3 has 15 residues. The CDR3 DNA reads TGTGCCAGCAGTGAAGAGGGACTAGGGAGTCGTGAGCAGTTCTTC. Its translation: CASSEEGLGSREQFF.

The V and J genes are TRBV7-9 and TRBJ2-7, with D maybe TRBD2 (5 bases). Between the trimmed V and J ends, which lost 5 bases and 2 bases, there was a span of 19 bases. This CDR3 contains 16 residues. CDR1 is SEHNR and CDR2 is FQNEAQ in the germline V gene (reference sequence). CDR3 sequence reads: CASSRVGGGQAYEQYF. CDR3 DNA: TGTGCCAGCAGCCGCGTCGGAGGTGGGCAAGCCTACGAGCAGTACTTC. Using reference TRBV7-9 and TRBJ2-7 for the parts outside the CDR3, the full variable domain is DTGVSQNPRHKITKRGQNVTFRCDPISEHNRLYWYRQTLGQGPEFLTYFQNEAQLEKSRLLSDRFSAERPKGSFSTLEIQRTEQGDSAMYLCASSRVGGGQAYEQYFGPGTRLTVT.

The chain is built from TRBV29-1 and TRBJ2-1; TRBD1 matches at 8 bases. CDR3 length: 13 amino acids. Germline V gene sequence: CDR1 SQVTM, CDR2 ANQGSEA. Trimming at V came to 8 bases and at J to 4 bases, leaving 7 bases not matched to a gene. This chain's CDR3 is CSWGQATYNEQFF. In nucleotides, the CDR3 is TGCAGCTGGGGACAGGCCACTTACAATGAGCAGTTCTTC.

V usage is TRBV7-2 and J usage is TRBJ1-1; tentatively, D is TRBD1 (5 bases). V was clipped by 5 bases and J by 1 base, with 11 bases between them. There are 14 residues in the CDR3. CDR1 is SGHTA, CDR2 FQGNSA, per germline. The CDR3 here is CASSVRVSNTEAFF. CDR3 bases: TGTGCCAGCAGCGTCAGGGTTTCGAACACTGAAGCTTTCTTT.

The CDR3 sequence is CASSIRGVTHSNQPQHF. CDR3 bases: TGTGCCAGTAGTATTAGGGGCGTTACCCATAGCAATCAGCCCCAGCATTTT. This rearrangement joins TRBV19 to TRBJ1-5; D possibly corresponds to TRBD1 (5 bases). Trimming left V 3 bases short and J 0 bases short, with 15 bases between. The CDR3 runs to 17 residues. Germline V gene data show CDR1 as LNHDA and CDR2 as SQIVND (reference sequence).